The 7 T cell receptor beta chains given below trace back to one sample, sequenced in a study of blood T cells in healthy people across ages. Using a J-beta primer mix together with a sample-barcoded 5' primer, a second PCR was run for roughly 6 to 11 cycles. TCRdb re-called the 5' RACE reads through MiXCR, storing one row per CDR3 protein. The data contain about 1,400,000 distinct CDR3 sequences, about 43% of them singletons. The sample was blood. The receptors stem from a woman under 30 in good health.

The J gene is TRBJ2-1, the V gene TRBV18, with a weak D call TRBD2 (6 bases). This CDR3 has 14 residues. Germline CDR1 reads KGHSH; CDR2 reads LQKENI. Trimming took off 8 bases at V and 6 bases at J, with 17 bases between the two ends. The CDR3 sequence: CASHFSRDLNEQFF. DNA for the CDR3: TGTGCCAGCCATTTCTCGCGGGACCTCAATGAGCAGTTCTTC.

V and J are TRBV3-1 and TRBJ2-6; D not resolved. CDR1 is LGHDT and CDR2 is YNNKEL in the germline V gene (reference sequence). This CDR3 comprises 12 residues. Trimming shortened V by 4 bases and J by 12 bases, and 10 bases separated the two germline ends. CDR3 in amino acids: CASSPSLPVLTF. CDR3 coding DNA: TGTGCCAGCAGCCCTTCCCTGCCCGTCCTGACTTTC.

This clonotype was picked up a small number of times. The V gene is TRBV27, the J gene TRBJ2-1; 12 bases are a match to TRBD2. CDR1 is MNHEY and CDR2 is SMNVEV in the germline V gene (reference sequence). Trimming at V came to 5 bases and at J to 7 bases, leaving 12 bases not matched to a gene. The length of the CDR3 is 17 residues. CDR3 sequence reads: CASSPRLAGVKGNEQFF. The CDR3, as DNA: TGTGCCAGCAGTCCTCGACTAGCGGGAGTTAAAGGAAATGAGCAGTTCTTC.

CDR3 sequence: CASSQSLGGDEKLFF. The CDR3 nucleotides read TGCGCCAGCAGCCAATCCCTTGGGGGAGATGAAAAACTGTTTTTT. The genes are TRBV4-1 and TRBJ1-4; maybe TRBD1 (5 bases). With 2 bases removed from V and 6 bases from J, the gap between germline ends came to 13 bases. Per the germline V gene, CDR1 is MGHRA and CDR2 is YSYEKL. This CDR3 region has 15 residues.

The chain couples TRBV20-1 to TRBJ1-5, with 10 bases matching TRBD1. CDR1 is DFQATT, CDR2 SNEGSKA, per germline (reference sequence). With 5 bases clipped from V and 5 bases from J, the junction kept 6 bases outside the gene matches. The CDR3 has 14 residues. CDR3 in amino acids: CSAGPTGGYQPQHF. Written as DNA, the CDR3 is TGCAGTGCTGGCCCGACAGGGGGCTATCAGCCCCAGCATTTT.

V gene TRBV4-1 combines with J gene TRBJ1-2; 7 bases align to TRBD1. The germline V gene encodes CDR1 MGHRA and CDR2 YSYEKL. The CDR3 consists of 13 residues. J gave up 8 bases and V 4 bases, and 7 bases lay outside the gene matches. Here the CDR3 reads CASSRPQGSGYTF. CDR3 DNA: TGCGCCAGCAGCCGACCACAGGGGTCGGGCTACACCTTC.

This clonotype was counted between two and nine times. V is TRBV4-1 and J is TRBJ2-7; a possible D gene is TRBD2 (5 bases). Trimming shortened V by 3 bases and J by 4 bases, and 10 bases separated the two germline ends. This CDR3 has 13 residues. Germline assignment: CDR1 MGHRA and CDR2 YSYEKL. CDR3 bases: TGCGCCAGCAGCCACGTGGGAGCGTACGAGCAGTACTTC. Its translation: CASSHVGAYEQYF.